The text below deals with one T cell receptor (beta chain). The record originates from a study of radiotherapy plus CTLA-4 blockade in lung cancer. Clones were sequenced by immunoSEQ multiplex PCR, and TCRdb holds only the in-frame ones, with some missing. The data hold over 80,000 clones, with around 87% observed a single time. The junction had 10 bases not matched to a gene; V was cut back by 0 bases and J by 8 bases. CDR1 and CDR2 from the germline V gene are SEHNR and FQNEAQ (reference sequence). The CDR3 is 16 residues long. The material sequenced was peripheral blood, taken from a patient treated with radiotherapy plus ipilimumab. This TCR was recovered from a human donor with non-small cell lung cancer that progressed on radiotherapy plus ipilimumab. The chain combines TRBV7-9 with TRBJ1-2, with 9 bases aligning to TRBD1. CDR3 in DNA: TGTGCCAGCAGCTTAGCGGCGGGACAGGGAGGTGAGGGCTACACCTTC. Residues: CASSLAAGQGGEGYTF.